This TCR beta chain was captured by sequencing in a study of T cells after yellow fever vaccination. The study's findings and limits: The secondary response was weaker, and its peak arrived faster, on day 5 versus 15. FACS-sorted repertoires could contain abundant clonotypes contaminating from the bulk population. Few clonotypes appeared in both CD4 and CD8 compartments.

J gave up 7 bases and V 7 bases, and 7 bases lay outside the gene matches. The CDR3 covers 12 residues. CDR1 is SQVTM, CDR2 ANQGSEA, per germline. TCRdb re-called the 5' RACE reads through MiXCR, storing one row per CDR3 protein. The table records 150,000 to 200,000 distinct CDR3 sequences, 11% of them present only once. Worth noting for this clonotype: As yet, its antigen is unknown.

This sequence was found in a man in his late teens or twenties who received the YFV17D yellow fever vaccine. This specimen consisted of CD8+ T cells sorted from PBMCs, obtained 15 days after the yellow fever booster vaccination. This chain joins TRBV29-1 and TRBJ2-1; 7 bases agree with TRBD2. CDR3 region: CSGHPGGNEQFF. The CDR3 DNA is TGCAGCGGCCACCCCGGGGGGAATGAGCAGTTCTTC.